The T cell receptor (beta chain) described here comes from a study of T cells after yellow fever vaccination. J gave up 5 bases and V 1 base, and 11 bases lay outside the gene matches. CDR3 length: 18 residues. A 5'RACE template-switching step, the method used to make TCR cDNA, added a universal primer site and UMIs. TCRdb independently ran MiXCR on the 5' RACE reads; one entry per CDR3 protein. The repertoire holds 250,000 to 300,000 distinct CDR3 sequences, with 7.5% to 9.5% as singletons. The rearrangement joins TRBV12-3 or TRBV12-4 to TRBJ2-5, with 12 bases fitting TRBD2. The starting material was CD4+ T cells sorted from PBMCs, obtained 5 days after the yellow fever booster vaccination. The TCR originated in a man younger than 30 who received the YFV17D yellow fever vaccine. The CDR3 here is CASSLGAPSGGAGETQYF. CDR3 nucleotide sequence: TGTGCCAGCAGTTTAGGGGCTCCTAGCGGGGGGGCTGGCGAGACCCAGTACTTC.